This T cell receptor (beta chain) was sequenced in a study of identical twins. A single record per CDR3 protein comes from TCRdb applying MiXCR to the 5' RACE reads. The table has approximately 220,000 distinct CDR3 sequences, less than 9.5% seen once. The CDR3 has 14 residues. Germline lookup yields CDR1 SNHLY and CDR2 FYNNEI. Trimming removed 4 bases at V and 7 bases at J, with 13 bases between. This clonotype was picked up a small number of times. The chain recombines TRBV2 with TRBJ2-2, with a weak D call TRBD1 (7 bases). The sequencing input was memory (CD45RO+) T cells sorted from blood. The source of this sequence is a woman between 18 and 30 years old in good health. The CDR3 bases are TGTGCCAGCAGTGCTTCCAGGGGGGTCGGGGAGCTGTTTTTT. It encodes CASSASRGVGELFF.